This TCR beta chain was recovered during a study of shared clonotypes between healthy human individuals. This CDR3 comprises 15 residues. Germline CDR1 and CDR2: MDHEN and SYDVKM. V gave up 4 bases and J gave up 3 bases; unmatched junction bases: 7. As defined, naive CD8 cells were CD45RO-negative and positively selected for CCR7, with terminally differentiated effector memory CD45RA+ cells excluded. Data came from immunoSEQ multiplex PCR; TCRdb stores just in-frame clones and leaves some out. The table lists some 2,100,000 clones, about 92% of them singletons, with about 1.8% in the top ten. Source material: naive CD8+ T cells from PBMCs. This receptor was identified in a man between 18 and 35 years old in good health. Some clones in this sample may be carry-over from other donors' samples. The chain employs TRBV28 and TRBJ2-7; 9 bases agree with TRBD2. CDR3 sequence (DNA): TGTGCCAGCAGTTCCCCCCTAGCGGGATACTACGAGCAGTACTTC. Its protein product is CASSSPLAGYYEQYF.